Described below is a single TCR beta chain sequence and its context. What antigen it recognizes has not been identified. It has no much larger one-base neighbor in the sample; base qualities were not kept. Stable Graves' hyperthyroidism was defined as no progression to ophthalmopathy during 18 months of follow-up. Hyperthyroidism patients were newly diagnosed, had a disease duration of under 2 months, and were aged 18 to 65 years. Patients with uncontrolled infections, other autoimmune diseases, pregnancy or lactation were excluded. Diagnoses were based on clinical symptoms, serum thyroxine and TRAb, thyroid ultrasound and orbital computed tomography. Ficoll-Paque density gradient centrifugation was used to isolate PBMCs from around 9.1 ml of fresh peripheral blood. Total RNA was extracted with Trizol reagent, and quality was checked on an Agilent 2100 Bioanalyzer. According to the germline V gene, CDR1 reads SGDLS and CDR2 reads YYNGEE. The CDR3 numbers 13 residues from cysteine through phenylalanine. Only the CDR3 region is kept as DNA, spanning 39 bases read in frame from base 1. V gives up 4 bases and J gives up 5 bases, and the segment between their germline ends measures 13 bases.

This entry comes from a study of T cells in Graves' hyperthyroidism and ophthalmopathy (dated by TCRdb to about 2019). About the study as a whole: Peripheral blood samples were taken at initial diagnosis, before any treatment was given. The study also compared thyroid tissue and blood T-cell repertoires from five or six Graves' hyperthyroidism patients. The paper describes TCR Vbeta CDR3 sequencing of 135 peripheral blood samples, made up of 43 ophthalmopathy patients, some 76 hyperthyroidism patients and about 17 progressor patients. After sampling, hyperthyroidism patients received methimazole starting at 30 mg daily, and ophthalmopathy patients received high-dose intravenous methylprednisolone. The 95 to 100 discovery patients were divided at random into training and test sets in a 7:3 ratio. Prospective prediction of ophthalmopathy was tested in an independent validation cohort consisting of about 20 hyperthyroidism patients and around 16 patients who later progressed to ophthalmopathy. TCR V-J signatures able to tell the groups apart were searched for in a discovery cohort of 100 patients, of whom under 45 had Graves' ophthalmopathy and about 60 had stable Graves' hyperthyroidism.

Broader findings and caveats from the paper: In validation, the model predicted progression to ophthalmopathy a median of about 5.9 months before onset, with about 70% sensitivity and about 75% specificity. Ophthalmopathy was separated from stable hyperthyroidism by a 13 V-J signature model, with just over 85% sensitivity and just over 81% specificity obtained in cross-validation and 80%/75% obtained in testing. Sample size was not statistically predetermined, and blinding of investigators to group allocation was not performed. Most expanded thyroid clonotypes (frequency above 0.001) were also detected in blood, a finding suggesting that blood repertoires may reflect thyroid immune responses.

TCR beta CDR3 regions were amplified from RNA transcripts. For the first round of RT-PCR on the TCR CDR3, the HTBI primer set was used together with the Qiagen OneStep RT-PCR kit. A second multiplex PCR round built the libraries, followed by size selection and purification. Paired-end sequencing of the libraries was performed with 100 bp reads on an Illumina HiSeq2000. Per the original workflow: SOAPnuke was used to process the raw data, removing reads that contained adapters or uncalled bases, had a mean Phred below 15, or lacked an exact match to the constant primer or identifier. High-quality paired reads were merged using COPE v1.2.5, and each unique nucleotide sequence was defined as a clonotype. MiTCR v1.1 was used to align clonotypes to the IMGT TRBV, TRBD and TRBJ reference segments. Only V-J combinations with frequency above 0.0001, covering 99.2% of repertoires, were analysed. The TCS score was defined as F50 (clonal expansion) divided by E x V (chaos), with BLOSUM62-based TCRdist calculated between CDR3 peptides within each V-J. Welch's t-statistics and random forest reduced roughly 530 V-J features to 13, which were used in a naive Bayes classifier (R e1071). The Morisita-Horn index was used to measure how similar the thyroid and blood repertoires were. TCRdb cleaned the public reads at Q25 with fastp, built clones with MiXCR and kept in-frame beta chains. Entries that share a CDR3 protein sequence are merged under the most common genes and DNA. The V and J calls shown here were made by TCRdb, not taken from the authors' results. The table for this sample lists around 760,000 distinct CDR3 sequences; roughly a third of them were counted only once. Roughly 30% of the sample lies in the top ten.

The rearrangement combines TRBV9 with TRBJ2-7; the D assignment is uncertain and may be TRBD1 or TRBD2, with 5 bases supporting each. Sequencing used blood. The source is a woman aged 40 to 55 with Graves' hyperthyroidism. The nucleotide sequence reads as follows: TGTGCCAGCAGCTCCACCGGGGCCCACGAGCAGTACTTC. The translation is CASSSTGAHEQYF. The variable domain in full, with residues beyond the CDR3 obtained from the reference TRBV9 and TRBJ2-7 genes, is DSGVTQTPKHLITATGQRVTLRCSPRSGDLSVYWYQQSLDQGLQFLIQYYNGEERAKGNILERFSAQQFPDLHSELNLSSLELGDSALYFCASSSTGAHEQYFGPGTRLTVT.